This T cell receptor beta chain was retrieved from a study of cytomegalovirus exposure and HLA in healthy donors. Broader study findings: More than 15,000 TCR beta sequences were associated with HLA alleles at 0.05 false discovery rate in a later analysis. Indistinguishable V segments, including TRBV6-2 and TRBV6-3, were excluded.

The PCR ran on 60 Vbeta and 13 Jbeta primers. Sequenced by immunoSEQ multiplex PCR; TCRdb stores in-frame clones only, minus some. Here the sample spans fewer than 250,000 clones, roughly four fifths being singletons. On this clone: What it binds is unknown. Other DNA sequences in this sample translate to the same CDR3.

The germline gives CDR1 SGHRS, CDR2 YFSETQ. Trimming shortened V by 0 bases and J by 1 base, and 7 bases separated the two germline ends. The CDR3 spans 14 residues. The gene calls are TRBV5-1 and TRBJ1-1; D uncertain. The receptor was isolated from a woman in her forties or fifties in good health and CMV-seropositive. Sequenced input: PBMCs. The CDR3 region is CASSLGPGNTEAFF. The CDR3 nucleotides are TGCGCCAGCAGCTTGGGTCCGGGGAACACTGAAGCTTTCTTT.